A selection of T cell receptor beta chains follows, all from one sample in a study of blood T cell repertoires in COVID-19. Using immunoSEQ multiplex PCR, the repertoire was profiled, and TCRdb retains in-frame clones only, with some absent. The profile covers roughly 140,000 clones, with more than 80% appearing a single time and under 2.5% taken by the ten largest. Material for sequencing was peripheral blood. The receptors come from a man between 65 and 85 years old with acute or convalescent COVID-19. Both conserved end residues are part of each CDR3. The order of the fields is CDR3 protein, V gene, clone size, J gene. Clone size is stated in some rows and not others, as once, few, many or a class when expanded.

CDR3 protein: CAISSGSQTYNEQFF; V gene: TRBV10-3; clone size: -; J gene: TRBJ2-1
CDR3 protein: CASSEGQGSTEAFF; V gene: TRBV25-1; clone size: -; J gene: TRBJ1-1
CDR3 protein: CASSIKGLNSPLHF; V gene: TRBV19; clone size: -; J gene: TRBJ1-6
CDR3 protein: CASSPVRTGHSSYNEQFF; V gene: TRBV18; clone size: -; J gene: TRBJ2-1
CDR3 protein: CASSPGHLGGELFF; V gene: TRBV5-1; clone size: few; J gene: TRBJ2-2
CDR3 protein: CASSEGRQGSTF; V gene: TRBV6-1; clone size: -; J gene: TRBJ1-2
CDR3 protein: CASRAGDSPLHF; V gene: TRBV7-9; clone size: -; J gene: TRBJ1-6
CDR3 protein: CASSFVGRQGYEQYF; V gene: TRBV28; clone size: -; J gene: TRBJ2-7
CDR3 protein: CASTPSTGAKTEAFF; V gene: TRBV2; clone size: -; J gene: TRBJ1-1
CDR3 protein: CASSFTSGGSTDTQYF; V gene: TRBV5-1; clone size: -; J gene: TRBJ2-3
CDR3 protein: CASSLYPQDGLNTEAFF; V gene: TRBV6-6; clone size: few; J gene: TRBJ1-1
CDR3 protein: CASSGTGSSGELFF; V gene: TRBV19; clone size: few; J gene: TRBJ2-2
CDR3 protein: CASSLTQAGEETQYF; V gene: TRBV5-6; clone size: -; J gene: TRBJ2-5
CDR3 protein: CASSPTFRDEQFF; V gene: TRBV11-2; clone size: -; J gene: TRBJ2-1
CDR3 protein: CASSPGQSPEAFF; V gene: TRBV28; clone size: -; J gene: TRBJ1-1
CDR3 protein: CASSLAGRTSGNTIYF; V gene: TRBV7-9; clone size: -; J gene: TRBJ1-3
CDR3 protein: CASSIRRTNGVGEQFF; V gene: TRBV19; clone size: -; J gene: TRBJ2-1
CDR3 protein: CASSARGHYGYTF; V gene: TRBV9; clone size: -; J gene: TRBJ1-2
CDR3 protein: CASRPGLAGGPSETQYF; V gene: TRBV2; clone size: -; J gene: TRBJ2-5
CDR3 protein: CASTPGQLSPLHF; V gene: TRBV6-5; clone size: -; J gene: TRBJ1-6
CDR3 protein: CASSWIPGQGFSSPLHF; V gene: TRBV5-1; clone size: -; J gene: TRBJ1-6
CDR3 protein: CASSRNMGGSVF; V gene: TRBV3-1/TRBV3-2; clone size: -; J gene: TRBJ2-4
CDR3 protein: CASSTHRRAGRNNQPQHF; V gene: TRBV5-1; clone size: -; J gene: TRBJ1-5
CDR3 protein: CASSEAGGLAGVYEQYF; V gene: TRBV6-1; clone size: -; J gene: TRBJ2-7
CDR3 protein: CASSADTGEQFF; V gene: TRBV19; clone size: few; J gene: TRBJ2-1
CDR3 protein: CASSSTSGREVDTQYF; V gene: TRBV11-1; clone size: once; J gene: TRBJ2-3
CDR3 protein: CASSQEWAGNTGELFF; V gene: TRBV4-1; clone size: -; J gene: TRBJ2-2
CDR3 protein: CASSQVEGGYTF; V gene: TRBV3-1/TRBV3-2; clone size: many; J gene: TRBJ1-2
CDR3 protein: CASSGDSYGELFF; V gene: TRBV9; clone size: once; J gene: TRBJ2-2
CDR3 protein: CASSRVSTGNSYEQYF; V gene: TRBV4-1; clone size: -; J gene: TRBJ2-7
CDR3 protein: CASTLGGGNEKLFF; V gene: TRBV5-1; clone size: -; J gene: TRBJ1-4
CDR3 protein: CASSDRDLSPLHF; V gene: TRBV12-3/TRBV12-4; clone size: -; J gene: TRBJ1-6
CDR3 protein: CASSVTGGGEKLFF; V gene: TRBV19; clone size: once; J gene: TRBJ1-4
CDR3 protein: CASNRQQTYEQYF; V gene: TRBV5-5; clone size: -; J gene: TRBJ2-7
CDR3 protein: CASSPDRGKTDTQYF; V gene: TRBV7-3; clone size: -; J gene: TRBJ2-3
CDR3 protein: CASSSPGGLNTGELFF; V gene: TRBV9; clone size: -; J gene: TRBJ2-2
CDR3 protein: CASSERGGTQYF; V gene: TRBV6-1; clone size: once; J gene: TRBJ2-3
CDR3 protein: CATSDHGQGNEAFF; V gene: TRBV24-1; clone size: -; J gene: TRBJ1-1
CDR3 protein: CASRGGAWTQYF; V gene: TRBV5-1; clone size: -; J gene: TRBJ2-3
CDR3 protein: CASSDGWRETGGRGKETQYF; V gene: TRBV2; clone size: -; J gene: TRBJ2-5
CDR3 protein: CASSFLSGGGEAFF; V gene: TRBV5-8; clone size: -; J gene: TRBJ1-1